The rows below give T cell receptor beta chains drawn from one sample of a study of vaccination and CD4 T cells after COVID-19. TCRdb reanalysed the PCR reads using MiXCR and keeps one entry per CDR3 protein. The sample shows 18,000 or so distinct CDR3 sequences, approximately 50% of them seen only once. For these TCRs, the target antigens are not known. Sequences were derived from CD4+ T cells from blood, cultured in vitro, sampled before SARS-CoV-2 vaccination. The receptors were sampled from a human donor who had recovered from COVID-19. Both conserved end residues are part of each CDR3. Clone size, where shown, is once, few, many, or a class for clones that have expanded.

large	TRBV20-1	CSARDRGFNQPQHF
-	TRBV10-3	CAIRRQGGGSTEAFF
-	TRBV10-1	CASSESGAGELFF
-	TRBV6-1	CASSVASGRKDTQYF
medium-sized	TRBV24-1	CATSDTRTAEAFF
-	TRBV7-9	CASSRESSYEQYF
few	TRBV2	CASSFNSPPDTQYF
few	TRBV20-1	CSAPPVPSSYEQYF
-	TRBV12-3/TRBV12-4	CASRMSSDTQYF
-	TRBV19	CASSNLDEQYF
few	TRBV20-1	CSARTEYNEQFF
-	TRBV11-3	CASSPSGDTGELFF
few	TRBV20-1	CSARDAVNIQYF
-	TRBV20-1	CSARSIIAGTDTQYF
-	TRBV20-1	CSARLSGANVLTF
-	TRBV20-1	CSALPGQGAGRGQPQHF
-	TRBV12-3/TRBV12-4	CASRPGQGYSPLHF